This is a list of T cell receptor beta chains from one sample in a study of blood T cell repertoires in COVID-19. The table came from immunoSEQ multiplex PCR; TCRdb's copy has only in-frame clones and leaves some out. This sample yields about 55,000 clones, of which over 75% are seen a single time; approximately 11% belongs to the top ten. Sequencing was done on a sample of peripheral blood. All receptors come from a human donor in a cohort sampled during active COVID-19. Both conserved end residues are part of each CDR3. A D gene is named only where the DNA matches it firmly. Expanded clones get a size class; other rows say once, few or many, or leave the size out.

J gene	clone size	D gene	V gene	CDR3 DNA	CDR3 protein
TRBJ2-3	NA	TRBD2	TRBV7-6	TGTGCCAGCAGCTTAGTAGCGGGAGAAGATACGCAGTATTTT	CASSLVAGEDTQYF
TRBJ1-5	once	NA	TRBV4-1	TGCGCCAGCAGCCAAGGCTATAGCAATCAGCCCCAGCATTTT	CASSQGYSNQPQHF
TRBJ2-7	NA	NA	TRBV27	TGTGCCAGCAGTGGTAGTTCCTACGAGCAGTACTTC	CASSGSSYEQYF
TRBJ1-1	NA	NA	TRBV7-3	TGTGCCAGCAGCGCCCGACAAAGCACTGAAGCTTTCTTT	CASSARQSTEAFF
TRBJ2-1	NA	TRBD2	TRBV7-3	TGTGCCAGCAGCTTAGTAGGGACTACGTACAATGAGCAGTTCTTC	CASSLVGTTYNEQFF
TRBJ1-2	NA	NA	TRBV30	TGTGCCTGGAGTGTAGGGAGGGGCTACACCTTC	CAWSVGRGYTF
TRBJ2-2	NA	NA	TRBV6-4	TGTGCCAGCAGTGACGAGTGGAACACCGGGGAGCTGTTTTTT	CASSDEWNTGELFF
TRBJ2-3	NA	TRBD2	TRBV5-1	TGCGCCAGCAGCTTTAGCGGGGGGAGCACAGATACGCAGTATTTT	CASSFSGGSTDTQYF
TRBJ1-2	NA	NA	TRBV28	TGTGCCAGCAGGGACAGTTCCTTGTATGGCTACACCTTC	CASRDSSLYGYTF
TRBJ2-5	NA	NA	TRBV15	TGTGCCACCAGCAGGGGCCCTCAAAGGGAGACCCAGTACTTC	CATSRGPQRETQYF
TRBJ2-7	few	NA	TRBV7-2	TGTGCCAGCAGCCCCCCTACTAGTAAGATTTACGAGCAGTACTTC	CASSPPTSKIYEQYF
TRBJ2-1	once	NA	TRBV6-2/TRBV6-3	TGTGCCAGCAGTTCCAGACTAGTTGGTGGCCATGAGCAGTTCTTC	CASSSRLVGGHEQFF
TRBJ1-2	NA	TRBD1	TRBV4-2	TGTGCCAGCAGCGTGGTCGGGACAGCCGGTAACTATGGCTACACCTTC	CASSVVGTAGNYGYTF
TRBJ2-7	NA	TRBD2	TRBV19	TGTGCCAGTAGTAGTCCGACGCCCCCCGGGACTAGCGGGAGGTCGGTACCTTACGAGCAGTACTTC	CASSSPTPPGTSGRSVPYEQYF
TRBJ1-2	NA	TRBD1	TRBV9	TGTGCCAGCAGCGGAGGACAGGGGTTGTGGGGCTACACCTTC	CASSGGQGLWGYTF
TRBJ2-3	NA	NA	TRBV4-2	TGTGCCAGCAGCCAAGATTTTCCGGGACTAACAGGGGATACGCAGTATTTT	CASSQDFPGLTGDTQYF
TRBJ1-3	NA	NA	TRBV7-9	TGTGCCAGCAGGGCGGCAGGAAACACCATATATTTT	CASRAAGNTIYF
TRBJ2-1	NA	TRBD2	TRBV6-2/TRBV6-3	TGTGCCAGCAGTCCCGGGGGGGCGGGATACAATGAGCAGTTCTTC	CASSPGGAGYNEQFF
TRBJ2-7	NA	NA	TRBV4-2	TGTGCCAGCAGCCAAGAGCGGAGAACGAACTACGAGCAGTACTTC	CASSQERRTNYEQYF
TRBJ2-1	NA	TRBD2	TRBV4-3	TGCGCCAGCAGCCAAGACGAGGTAGCGGGAGGGCCTACTCCCTACAATGAGCAGTTCTTC	CASSQDEVAGGPTPYNEQFF
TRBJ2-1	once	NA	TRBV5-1	TGCGCCAGCAGCGACCCCAGGATTACCTACAATGAGCAGTTCTTC	CASSDPRITYNEQFF
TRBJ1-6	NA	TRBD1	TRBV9	TGTGCCAGCAGCCCCCCATCGGCCGGGACAGGAAGGTCACCCCTCCACTTT	CASSPPSAGTGRSPLHF
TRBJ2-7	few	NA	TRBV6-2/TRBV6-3	TGTGCCAGCAGTTATGACTTCTCCTACGAGCAGTACTTC	CASSYDFSYEQYF
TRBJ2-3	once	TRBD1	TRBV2	TGTGCCAGCGACCGGGACAGGGGGCAGGATACGCAGTATTTT	CASDRDRGQDTQYF
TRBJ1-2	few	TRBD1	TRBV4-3	TGCGCCAGCAGTCATTCCTCATCGGCCACAGGGGGCTTCTATGGCTACACCTTC	CASSHSSSATGGFYGYTF
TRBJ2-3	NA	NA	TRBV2	TGTGCCAGCAGTGCGGGGGGCTGGACAGATACGCAGTATTTT	CASSAGGWTDTQYF
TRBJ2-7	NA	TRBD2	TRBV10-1	TGCGCCAGCACCTTCAGCGGGATCTCCTACGAGCAGTACTTC	CASTFSGISYEQYF
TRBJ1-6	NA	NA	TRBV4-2	TGTGCCAGCAGCCAAGTGGGGGGAAGTTCACCCCTCCACTTT	CASSQVGGSSPLHF
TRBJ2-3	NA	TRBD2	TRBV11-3	TGTGCCAGCAGCCCCTGGACTAGCGGGAGGAACACAGATACGCAGTATTTT	CASSPWTSGRNTDTQYF
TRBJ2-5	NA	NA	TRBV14	TGTGCCAGCAGCCAAGTTCTCAGGCAAGAGACCCAGTACTTC	CASSQVLRQETQYF
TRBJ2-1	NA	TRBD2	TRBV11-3	TGTGCCAGCAGCTTAGTGGCTAGCGGGATGGGGGCTGAGCAGTTCTTC	CASSLVASGMGAEQFF
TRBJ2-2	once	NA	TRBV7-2	TGTGCCAGCAGCTTTTCGGGAGGGGACAGCGGGGAGCTGTTTTTT	CASSFSGGDSGELFF
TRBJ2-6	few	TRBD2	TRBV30	TGTGCCTGGTCCGGACTAGCGGGAGTAGCTGGGGCCAACGTCCTGACTTTC	CAWSGLAGVAGANVLTF
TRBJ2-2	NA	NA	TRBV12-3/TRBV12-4	TGTGCCAGCAGTTTCCGGGGAGCCGGGGAGCTGTTTTTT	CASSFRGAGELFF
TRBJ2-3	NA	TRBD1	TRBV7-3	TGTGCCAGCAGCTTCGACAGGGGGAAGTCAGATACGCAGTATTTT	CASSFDRGKSDTQYF
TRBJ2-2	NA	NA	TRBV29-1	TGCAGCGTTGTAGTAAGCGACGCGAACACCGGGGAGCTGTTTTTT	CSVVVSDANTGELFF
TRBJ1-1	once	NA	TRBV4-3	TGCGCCAGCAGCCTCAGTAAGACAGGTAACACTGAAGCTTTCTTT	CASSLSKTGNTEAFF
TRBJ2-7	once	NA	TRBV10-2	TGCGCCAGTCGCCAGGTAACCTACGAGCAGTACTTC	CASRQVTYEQYF
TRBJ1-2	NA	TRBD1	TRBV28	TGTGCCAGCAGTTTCTACGACAGGGTGGAGGGCTACACCTTC	CASSFYDRVEGYTF
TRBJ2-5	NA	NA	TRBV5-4	TGTGCCAGCAGCTCGGCATCAGGGTTTCAAGAGACCCAGTACTTC	CASSSASGFQETQYF
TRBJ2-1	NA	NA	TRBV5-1	TGCGCCAGCAGCTTCGGCGGCAGCTCCTACAATGAGCAGTTCTTC	CASSFGGSSYNEQFF
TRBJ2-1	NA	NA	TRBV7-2	TGTGCCAGCAGCACGACACTAGTAGACAATGAGCAGTTCTTC	CASSTTLVDNEQFF